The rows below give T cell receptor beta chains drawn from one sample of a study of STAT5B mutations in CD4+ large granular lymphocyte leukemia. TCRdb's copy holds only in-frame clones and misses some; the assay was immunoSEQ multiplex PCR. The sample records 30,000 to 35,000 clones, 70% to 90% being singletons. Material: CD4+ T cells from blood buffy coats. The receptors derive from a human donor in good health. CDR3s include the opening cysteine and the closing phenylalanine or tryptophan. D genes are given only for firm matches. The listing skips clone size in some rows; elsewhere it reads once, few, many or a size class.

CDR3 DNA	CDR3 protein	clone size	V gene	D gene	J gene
TGTGCCAGCAGCCGCGGCGCCGGGACTAGCGGGAGGGCCGATGAGCAGTTCTTC	CASSRGAGTSGRADEQFF	-	TRBV4-2	TRBD2	TRBJ2-1
TGTGCCAGCAGTCCACGACATACCGGGAACACAGATACGCAGTATTTT	CASSPRHTGNTDTQYF	-	TRBV25-1	-	TRBJ2-3
TGCAGCGCCACAAAGGGCCAGAGAGAGACCCAGTACTTC	CSATKGQRETQYF	-	TRBV29-1	-	TRBJ2-5
TGTGCCAGCAGCTTAGTACCCGACTCTGGAAACACCATATATTTT	CASSLVPDSGNTIYF	-	TRBV7-2	-	TRBJ1-3
TGTGCCAGCAGTTACGGTCCCCCCCGGGATGGATCTGAAGCTTTCTTT	CASSYGPPRDGSEAFF	-	TRBV6-5	-	TRBJ1-1
TGCGCCAGCAGTTTAGGACTAGCGGGAGCTCTCTCCCACGAGCAGTACTTC	CASSLGLAGALSHEQYF	few	TRBV5-1	TRBD2	TRBJ2-7
TGTGCCAGCAGTAGCAGGGGAGCGCGGCATGAGCAGTTCTTC	CASSSRGARHEQFF	-	TRBV27	-	TRBJ2-1
TGTGCCAGCAGCTTGTACCGCGGGGGGAATGAGCAGTTCTTC	CASSLYRGGNEQFF	-	TRBV11-1	TRBD2	TRBJ2-1
TGTGCCAGTAAGGAGACCCTAGGGCCCGGGGAGCTGTTTTTT	CASKETLGPGELFF	-	TRBV28	-	TRBJ2-2
TGTGCCAGTAGCAGGACGGGTAACACTGAAGCTTTCTTT	CASSRTGNTEAFF	-	TRBV19	-	TRBJ1-1
TGTGCCAGCAGCTTAGGGGGGACACCTTCCTACGAGCAGTACTTC	CASSLGGTPSYEQYF	-	TRBV7-2	-	TRBJ2-7
TGTGCCAGCAGCTTGGGTAGCGGGAGACACAACGAGCAGTACTTC	CASSLGSGRHNEQYF	-	TRBV5-4	TRBD2	TRBJ2-7
TGTGCCAGCAGCTTGGATAGCGGGAGGGCTAATGAGCAGTTCTTC	CASSLDSGRANEQFF	-	TRBV5-4	TRBD2	TRBJ2-1
TGTGCCAGCAGTGAGTACAGGGGAATTCAAGAGACCCAGTACTTC	CASSEYRGIQETQYF	-	TRBV25-1	TRBD1	TRBJ2-5
TGTGCCAGCAGCCCGTCGGGACGCCCATACAATGAGCAGTTCTTC	CASSPSGRPYNEQFF	-	TRBV7-2	-	TRBJ2-1
TGTGCCAGCAGTTACAGCCGGGCTAGCGGGTCGTACGAGCAGTACTTC	CASSYSRASGSYEQYF	few	TRBV6-5	TRBD2	TRBJ2-7
TGTGCCAGCAGTTACTCTAGCGGCTCCTACAATGAGCAGTTCTTC	CASSYSSGSYNEQFF	-	TRBV6-5	-	TRBJ2-1
TGTGCCAGCAGCTTAGGGAGGGGTGGCCCGAGCTCCTACAATGAGCAGTTCTTC	CASSLGRGGPSSYNEQFF	-	TRBV7-9	-	TRBJ2-1
TGTGCCAGCAGCCCTGGACAGGGTAGTTACACCGGGGAGCTGTTTTTT	CASSPGQGSYTGELFF	-	TRBV9	TRBD1	TRBJ2-2
TGCGCCAGTCTAGCGGGAACCGGGGAAGAGACCCAGTACTTC	CASLAGTGEETQYF	-	TRBV5-1	TRBD2	TRBJ2-5
TGTGCCAGCACCCCCGGACAGGCTCGCTACACCTTC	CASTPGQARYTF	-	TRBV6-6	TRBD1	TRBJ1-2
TGTGCCAGCAGCGTAGGGTCCGGAGGGGGAGGAAACATTCAGTACTTC	CASSVGSGGGGNIQYF	-	TRBV9	-	TRBJ2-4
TGTGCCAGCAGCTTAGAACTATCGAACACCGGGGAGCTGTTTTTT	CASSLELSNTGELFF	once	TRBV7-2	-	TRBJ2-2
TGTGCCAGTAGTATAATCCAGGGAGGGAATCAGCCCCAGCATTTT	CASSIIQGGNQPQHF	few	TRBV19	-	TRBJ1-5
TGTGCCAGCAGTCCCCCATTGACTAGATCCCACAATGAGCAGTTCTTC	CASSPPLTRSHNEQFF	-	TRBV7-8	-	TRBJ2-1
TGTGCCAGCAGCCTAGAGCGGGACGGGGAGCAGTTCTTC	CASSLERDGEQFF	-	TRBV11-2	TRBD2	TRBJ2-1
TGCAGTGCTAGTTCTGGCGAAAAACTGTTTTTT	CSASSGEKLFF	-	TRBV20-1	-	TRBJ1-4
TGTGCCAGCAGGGCAGGGGGCAATGAGCAGTTCTTC	CASRAGGNEQFF	-	TRBV28	TRBD1	TRBJ2-1
TGTGCCAGCAGCCATCTTAGCGGGAGGACCGGGCCCTACGAGCAGTACTTC	CASSHLSGRTGPYEQYF	-	TRBV7-6	TRBD2	TRBJ2-7
TGTGCCAGCCCCCCGGGGGTTGGCTACACCTTC	CASPPGVGYTF	-	TRBV27	-	TRBJ1-2
TGTGCCAGTAGCCTTGTTGGGTTGAATCAGCCCCAGCATTTT	CASSLVGLNQPQHF	-	TRBV19	-	TRBJ1-5
TGTGCCAGTCAGGAAGTCACGGGCAATGAGCAGTTCTTC	CASQEVTGNEQFF	-	TRBV6-6	-	TRBJ2-1
TGTGCCAGCAGCCAGGGGGCGCTTGACTATGGCTACACCTTC	CASSQGALDYGYTF	once	TRBV4-2	-	TRBJ1-2
TGTGCCAGTAGTAAAACAGGGGTCACCTACGAGCAGTACTTC	CASSKTGVTYEQYF	-	TRBV19	TRBD1	TRBJ2-7
TGTGCCAGCTCACCCCTAAGCGGGAGGGATACAATCGGGCAGTTCTTC	CASSPLSGRDTIGQFF	-	TRBV18	TRBD2	TRBJ2-1
TGTGCCAGCAGTTCATTAGCGGTCCAAGAGACCCAGTACTTC	CASSSLAVQETQYF	-	TRBV7-9	-	TRBJ2-5
TGTGCCAGTACCTCCAGGGGAGGGGAAGAGCAGTACTTC	CASTSRGGEEQYF	-	TRBV19	-	TRBJ2-7
TGTGCCAGTAGCGGACAGCCAAACACTGAAGCTTTCTTT	CASSGQPNTEAFF	-	TRBV6-1	-	TRBJ1-1
TGTGCCAGCAGCGCCCAGACAGGAACCTACGAGCAGTACTTC	CASSAQTGTYEQYF	-	TRBV11-2	-	TRBJ2-7
TGTGCTAGTGGTTCTAGCGGGAGACAATACAATGAGCAGTTCTTC	CASGSSGRQYNEQFF	few	TRBV12-5	TRBD2	TRBJ2-1
TGCGCCAGCAGCTCGGGGACTCGAAGCACAGATACGCAGTATTTT	CASSSGTRSTDTQYF	-	TRBV5-1	-	TRBJ2-3
TGCGCCAGCAGCCCGCCGGGACAGCAAGAGACCCAGTACTTC	CASSPPGQQETQYF	-	TRBV5-1	TRBD1	TRBJ2-5
TGCGCCAGCAGCGCGGGGACTAGCGGGGCCCAAGAGACCCAGTACTTC	CASSAGTSGAQETQYF	-	TRBV5-1	TRBD2	TRBJ2-5
TGTGCCATCAGACCGAGCTCTGGAAACACCATATATTTT	CAIRPSSGNTIYF	-	TRBV10-3	-	TRBJ1-3
TGCGCCAGCAGCTTAGAGCCACCTGTTAGGACTGAAGCTTTCTTT	CASSLEPPVRTEAFF	-	TRBV5-1	-	TRBJ1-1
TGTGCCAGCAGCTTAGGAGGACGCTACAATGAGCAGTTCTTC	CASSLGGRYNEQFF	-	TRBV7-2	-	TRBJ2-1
TGTGCCAGCAGTCCACCTCCAGGGAACACTGAAGCTTTCTTT	CASSPPPGNTEAFF	-	TRBV6-6	-	TRBJ1-1